This T cell receptor beta chain was observed in a study of blood T cell repertoires in COVID-19. About the research overall: The study drew acute and convalescent COVID-19 samples from the United States, Italy and Spain. Sample material is recorded as cDNA or gDNA derived from T cells, B-cell-depleted T cells, or PBMCs.

Per the original data handling: Using reference gene primer amplification, nucleated cell counts were estimated. TCRdb's table, derived via immunoSEQ multiplex PCR, lists solely in-frame clones and lacks some. The V and J calls and clone size were taken over from that table, and D and trimming were inferred from the DNA. The repertoire consists of roughly 63,000 clones, with 70% to 80% occurring once and the leading ten covering approximately 30%. J was trimmed by 1 base and V by 7 bases; bases with no gene match: 6. CDR1 and CDR2 (germline): LNHDA, SQIVND (reference sequence). The CDR3 is 15 residues long.

The sequencing sample was made of peripheral blood. This receptor was obtained from a human donor in a cohort sampled during active COVID-19. The rearrangement uses TRBV19 and TRBJ2-2; TRBD1 aligns across 7 bases. The DNA of the CDR3 is TGTGCCAGTACCGGGGACAGATTGAACACCGGGGAGCTGTTTTTT. Translating gives CASTGDRLNTGELFF.